This is a list of T cell receptor beta chains from one sample in a study of cytomegalovirus exposure and HLA in healthy donors. Sequencing was performed with immunoSEQ multiplex PCR; in TCRdb, only in-frame clones are kept and a portion is missing. This table has 76,000 or so clones, 79% appearing once. Material for sequencing was PBMCs. The receptors come from a man aged 25 to 40 in good health and CMV-seronegative. Both conserved end residues are part of each CDR3. The order of the fields is clone size, V gene, D gene, J gene, CDR3 DNA, CDR3 protein. D genes are given only for firm matches. The size entry is marked missing in some rows and otherwise reads once, few, many or a size class.

>-|TRBV29-1|TRBD1|TRBJ1-2
TGCAGCGTTACCAGGGACAGTTTATGGGGCTACACCTTC
CSVTRDSLWGYTF
>few|TRBV7-2|-|TRBJ1-1
TGTGCCAGCAGCTTAAACGGGGTACTGGCTTTCTTT
CASSLNGVLAFF
>once|TRBV7-9|-|TRBJ2-2
TGTTCCAGCAGCTTGGGGGGGAACACCGGGGAGCTGTTTTTT
CSSSLGGNTGELFF
>-|TRBV2|TRBD2|TRBJ2-4
TGTGCCAGCTCTCTAGCGGGGGGGCGGAGGAACATTCAGTACTTC
CASSLAGGRRNIQYF
>-|TRBV2|-|TRBJ1-5
TGTGCCAGCAGTGCCGGGATCCGGGGGCCCCAGCATTTT
CASSAGIRGPQHF
>-|TRBV5-1|-|TRBJ1-1
TGCGCCAGCAGCTTGGACAGGCCCACTGAAGCTTTCTTT
CASSLDRPTEAFF
>-|TRBV7-9|-|TRBJ1-4
TGTGCCAGCAGCTTTGGGCCTAATGAAAAACTGTTTTTT
CASSFGPNEKLFF
>few|TRBV4-3|-|TRBJ2-7
TGCGCCAGCAGCCTCTACTCACGGGGAGGGGGCTACGAGCAGTACTTC
CASSLYSRGGGYEQYF
>-|TRBV29-1|TRBD2|TRBJ2-3
TGCAGCGTTGAAAAGGGAGGGAGAACAGATACGCAGTATTTT
CSVEKGGRTDTQYF
>few|TRBV6-1|-|TRBJ2-3
TGTGCCAGCACCGAGGGGGAGGGGGGGGCAGATACGCAGTATTTT
CASTEGEGGADTQYF
>-|TRBV5-4|TRBD2|TRBJ2-5
TGTGCCAGCATTGGACTAGCGGGGGGCCAAGAGACCCAGTACTTC
CASIGLAGGQETQYF
>-|TRBV4-1|-|TRBJ2-3
TGCGCCAGCAGCCAAGATGAGGCGAATACGCAGTATTTT
CASSQDEANTQYF
>few|TRBV7-2|-|TRBJ1-4
TGTGCCAGCAGCTTTGACGTGGTAACAGGCGAAAAACTGTTTTTT
CASSFDVVTGEKLFF
>-|TRBV7-9|-|TRBJ1-4
TGTGCCAGCAGCTTAGGGTCAGGGAAGGGGGATGAAAAACTGTTTTTT
CASSLGSGKGDEKLFF
>-|TRBV7-9|TRBD2|TRBJ2-1
TGTGCCAGCAGCTTTCTGACTAGCGGGAATGAGCAGTTCTTC
CASSFLTSGNEQFF
>-|TRBV6-6|TRBD1|TRBJ1-6
TGTGCCAGCAGGGGGGTGGACAGGGGTAATTCACCCCTCCACTTT
CASRGVDRGNSPLHF
>-|TRBV7-9|-|TRBJ2-1
TGTGCCAGCAGCTCCTCGACAGGTTGGGACAATGAGCAGTTCTTC
CASSSSTGWDNEQFF
>-|TRBV7-9|TRBD1|TRBJ1-1
TGTGCCAGCAGCCAGGGGGCTAGGAACACTGAAGCTTTCTTT
CASSQGARNTEAFF
>-|TRBV18|-|TRBJ2-7
TGTGCCAGCTCACCACAGGGGCCCGAGCAGTACTTC
CASSPQGPEQYF
>-|TRBV2|TRBD2|TRBJ2-1
TGTGCCAGCAGTGACTTTGGCGGGGGATCCAATGAGCAGTTCTTC
CASSDFGGGSNEQFF
>-|TRBV5-1|TRBD1|TRBJ1-1
TGCGCCAGCAGACTGGGACAGGGGACCCCGAACACTGAAGCTTTCTTT
CASRLGQGTPNTEAFF
>-|TRBV9|-|TRBJ2-1
TGTGCCAGCAGCGGGGTGCTGCGGACAGATGAGCAGTTCTTC
CASSGVLRTDEQFF
>-|TRBV11-2|TRBD2|TRBJ2-7
TGTGCCAGCAGCCTCGGGACTAGCGGCTCCTACGAGCAGTACTTC
CASSLGTSGSYEQYF
>once|TRBV6-6|-|TRBJ1-2
TGTGCCAGCAGTGGCTTGGGGGCGGGAGGGCATGGCTACACCTTC
CASSGLGAGGHGYTF
>-|TRBV5-1|TRBD1|TRBJ1-2
TGCGCCAGCAGCTTGGTGGGCGAATTCGGACAGGGGGAATATGGCTACACCTTC
CASSLVGEFGQGEYGYTF
>-|TRBV6-1|TRBD2|TRBJ2-7
TGTGCCAGCAGTGAAGCAGGACTAGCGTACGAGCAGTACTTC
CASSEAGLAYEQYF
>-|TRBV19|TRBD1|TRBJ2-3
TGTGCCAGTAGTAGGCTCGGGACAGGTCGCACAGATACGCAGTATTTT
CASSRLGTGRTDTQYF
>-|TRBV4-3|-|TRBJ1-5
TGCGCCAGCAGCCCCTCTGTCGTTAGCAATCAGCCCCAGCATTTT
CASSPSVVSNQPQHF
>-|TRBV5-4|-|TRBJ2-7
TGTGCCAGCAGCCCGGGACTCGGTTACGAGCAGTACTTC
CASSPGLGYEQYF
>-|TRBV19|TRBD2|TRBJ2-5
TGTGCCAGTAGTGCCGGGACTACCGGGGAGACCCAGTACTTC
CASSAGTTGETQYF
>-|TRBV6-1|-|TRBJ2-5
TGTGCCAGCAGTGAAGTGGGGGCTGGGGAGACCCAGTACTTC
CASSEVGAGETQYF
>-|TRBV4-1|TRBD2|TRBJ2-3
TGCGCCAGCAGCCAACACGGGCCCGGGACTAGCGGGGGGCCTAGCACAGATACGCAGTATTTT
CASSQHGPGTSGGPSTDTQYF
>-|TRBV30|-|TRBJ2-5
TGTGCCTGGACCCCAGGGGAGACCCAGTACTTC
CAWTPGETQYF
>-|TRBV5-1|-|TRBJ2-7
TGCGCCAGCAGTCAACTAGCCTCCTACGAGCAGTACTTC
CASSQLASYEQYF
>-|TRBV5-4|TRBD2|TRBJ2-3
TGTGCCAGCAGGACCCCTGGGGGGGCAGATACGCAGTATTTT
CASRTPGGADTQYF
>-|TRBV30|-|TRBJ1-1
TGTGCCTGGAGTGTAGACACAAACACTGAAGCTTTCTTT
CAWSVDTNTEAFF
>-|TRBV15|TRBD2|TRBJ2-1
TGTGCCACCAGCAGGGGGACTAGCGGGAGGGTGGGGGAGCAGTTCTTC
CATSRGTSGRVGEQFF
>-|TRBV9|-|TRBJ2-3
TGTGCCAGCAGCGTAGGAACTATCGTCACAGATACGCAGTATTTT
CASSVGTIVTDTQYF
>-|TRBV29-1|-|TRBJ2-3
TGCAGCGTTGGGTTGGGGGCGAGGGAAGGCACAGATACGCAGTATTTT
CSVGLGAREGTDTQYF
>-|TRBV7-3|-|TRBJ2-1
TGTGCCAGCAGCCCAGGGTCCTACAATGAGCAGTTCTTC
CASSPGSYNEQFF
>-|TRBV7-2|TRBD1|TRBJ2-1
TGTGCCAGCAGCCCAAAACCCGGGACAGGGTCCCATGAGCAGTTCTTC
CASSPKPGTGSHEQFF
>-|TRBV11-1|-|TRBJ2-1
TGTGCCAGCAGCCCGGAGGTAGTCAATGAGCAGTTCTTC
CASSPEVVNEQFF
>-|TRBV5-1|-|TRBJ1-3
TGCGCCAGCAGCCGCTCTGCCCAGGCCCCTGGAAACACCATATATTTT
CASSRSAQAPGNTIYF
>-|TRBV18|TRBD1|TRBJ1-4
TGTGCCAGCTCACCTGGACAGGGGGCAAATGAAAAACTGTTTTTT
CASSPGQGANEKLFF